The 26 T cell receptor beta chains given below trace back to one sample, sequenced in a study of T cell repertoires in cytomegalovirus infection. TCRdb called the reads again in MiXCR, with one record for every CDR3 protein. The table lists about 160,000 distinct CDR3 sequences, less than 25% of them singletons. These receptors are not linked to any known antigen. This specimen consisted of CD8+ T cells from cultured PBMCs, obtained from culture after CMV antigen stimulation. Receptors originate from a human donor in good health (CMV status not recorded). Some clones in this sample may be carry-over from other donors' samples.

The chain has TRBV7-2 and TRBJ2-7, with D perhaps matching TRBD1 (6 bases). The V gene's germline CDR1 is SGHTA and CDR2 FQGNSA. The CDR3 length is 18 residues. V lost 2 bases and J lost 2, with 22 bases in between. The CDR3 DNA follows: TGTGCCAGCAGCTTAAACCGGGACACCCAAAGAGCTCCCTACGAGCAGTACTTC. Its protein is CASSLNRDTQRAPYEQYF.

This clonotype was found a few times. This chain links TRBV12-3 or TRBV12-4 with TRBJ2-5, with 8 bases lining up with TRBD1. The CDR3 totals 15 residues. J was trimmed by 2 bases and V by 5 bases; bases with no gene match: 7. The CDR3, as DNA: TGTGCCAGCAGTCCCGGACAGGGAAGGCAAGAGACCCAGTACTTC. This codes for CASSPGQGRQETQYF.

The V and J genes are TRBV6-2 or TRBV6-3 and TRBJ1-1; D uncertain. V was shortened by 7 bases and J by 0 bases, with 12 bases between the two germline ends. The CDR3 spans 14 residues. Germline CDR1 MNHEY, CDR2 SVGEGT. CDR3 DNA: TGTGCCAGCACTGGTTACAGTGTGAACACTGAAGCTTTCTTT. Translation gives CASTGYSVNTEAFF.

This sequence joins TRBV28 and TRBJ2-1, with 8 bases that match TRBD2. V shed 5 bases and J 1 base; nucleotides not matched to a gene: 13. Germline V gene lookup returns CDR1 MDHEN and CDR2 SYDVKM. This CDR3 region has 18 residues. In DNA form, the CDR3 reads TGTGCCAGCAGTCCGGGACTAGATGGGTCCAAATCCTACAATGAGCAGTTCTTC. Translation gives CASSPGLDGSKSYNEQFF.

This chain uses TRBV6-6 with TRBJ1-2; 8 bases match TRBD1. J was trimmed by 4 bases and V by 8 bases; bases with no gene match: 9. The germline V gene has CDR1 MNHNY and CDR2 SVGAGI (reference sequence). This CDR3 is built from 14 residues. CDR3 DNA: TGTGCCAGCTTCCGGACAGGGCTCGGCTATGGCTACACCTTC. Its protein product is CASFRTGLGYGYTF.

The sample holds a few counts of this clonotype. This sequence joins TRBV6-5 and TRBJ2-1, with D perhaps TRBD1 (5 bases). Germline values: CDR1 MNHEY, CDR2 SVGAGI. The CDR3 is made up of 13 amino acids. Trimming left V 5 bases short and J 3 bases short, with 8 bases between. The CDR3 DNA is TGTGCCAGCAGTGTGACAGACTACAATGAGCAGTTCTTC. Its protein product is CASSVTDYNEQFF.

This clonotype has a handful of counts. The V gene is TRBV7-2, the J gene TRBJ2-2; D not certain. Trimming stripped 2 bases from V and 0 bases from J, with 22 bases between. Germline-derived CDR1 and CDR2 are SGHTA and FQGNSA. The CDR3 covers 20 residues. The CDR3 bases are TGTGCCAGCAGCTTATCCTACCCCAACACCGGATTTACGAACACCGGGGAGCTGTTTTTT. This encodes CASSLSYPNTGFTNTGELFF. The full variable domain, its missing parts supplied by reference TRBV7-2 and TRBJ2-2, is GAGVSQSPSNKVTEKGKDVELRCDPISGHTALYWYRQSLGQGLEFLIYFQGNSAPDKSGLPSDRFSAERTGGSVSTLTIQRTQQEDSAVYLCASSLSYPNTGFTNTGELFFGEGSRLTVL.

The CDR3 reads CASSSQGPEQYF. The DNA for the CDR3 is TGTGCCAGCAGCTCACAGGGGCCCGAGCAGTACTTC. V and J are TRBV7-6 and TRBJ2-7, with TRBD1 matching over 7 bases. The junction had 3 bases not matched to a gene; V was cut back by 4 bases and J by 6 bases. This CDR3 has 12 amino acids. The germline CDR1 and CDR2 sequences are SGHVS and FNYEAQ. The variable domain in full, completed from reference TRBV7-6 and TRBJ2-7, reads GAGVSQSPRYKVTKRGQDVALRCDPISGHVSLYWYRQALGQGPEFLTYFNYEAQQDKSGLPNDRFSAERPEGSISTLTIQRTEQRDSAMYRCASSSQGPEQYFGPGTRLTVT.

The chain uses TRBV7-9 and TRBJ2-1, with D perhaps matching TRBD1 (6 bases). Looked up from germline, CDR1 is SEHNR and CDR2 is FQNEAQ (reference sequence). Deletions cut 7 bases from V and 0 bases from J, with 13 bases between. The CDR3 extends over 15 amino acids. In DNA, the CDR3 is TGTGCCAGCACCTCCGAGGGGGACTCCTACAATGAGCAGTTCTTC. This translates into CASTSEGDSYNEQFF.

The chain uses TRBV27 and TRBJ1-1; TRBD1 might be the D (5 bases). V dropped 10 bases and J dropped 5 bases, with 11 bases sitting between them. This CDR3 is built from 11 residues. Germline V CDR1 and CDR2: MNHEY, SMNVEV (reference sequence). The CDR3 protein is CATQGATEAFF. The CDR3 DNA reads as TGTGCCACCCAGGGAGCGACTGAAGCTTTCTTT.

In this sample, this clonotype turned up a few times. The V gene is TRBV13, the J gene TRBJ2-2, with 8 bases fitting TRBD1. V gave up 5 bases and J gave up 4 bases; unmatched junction bases: 9. Germline V gene data show CDR1 as PRHDT and CDR2 as FYEKMQ (reference sequence). The CDR3 is made up of 16 amino acids. The CDR3 sequence is CASSPVDRGSTGELFF. CDR3 sequence (DNA): TGTGCCAGCAGCCCGGTCGACAGGGGAAGCACCGGGGAGCTGTTTTTT.

This chain joins TRBV6-5 and TRBJ2-1; 12 bases are shared with TRBD2. The CDR3 totals 15 residues. V trimming: 0 bases; J trimming: 9 bases; junction bases outside the gene matches: 3. Germline CDR1 MNHEY, CDR2 SVGAGI. The CDR3 reads CASSYSGLAGSEQFF. CDR3 nucleotides: TGTGCCAGCAGTTACTCCGGACTAGCGGGGAGTGAGCAGTTCTTC.

The rearrangement joins TRBV12-3 or TRBV12-4 to TRBJ2-2; tentative D call: TRBD1 (6 bases). Trimming removed 5 bases at V and 5 bases at J, with 9 bases between. This CDR3 has 13 residues. Written as DNA, the CDR3 is TGTGCCAGCAGTGCTCAGGGGACCGGGGAGCTGTTTTTT. Translation gives CASSAQGTGELFF.

The rearrangement uses TRBV12-3 or TRBV12-4 and TRBJ1-6; 7 bases match TRBD1. Trimming removed 3 bases from V and 13 bases from J; junction bases left unmatched: 9. The CDR3 loop spans 14 amino acids. As DNA, the CDR3 is TGTGCCAGCAGTTTTGGGACAGCAGCTGGGCCCCTCCACTTT. The encoded protein is CASSFGTAAGPLHF.

This clonotype was seen a few times. This chain links TRBV4-1 with TRBJ1-6, with D possibly being TRBD1 (6 bases). The CDR3 covers 15 residues. Germline values: CDR1 MGHRA, CDR2 YSYEKL. The V gene lost 3 bases and the J gene lost 7 bases, with 13 bases spanning the gap. In DNA form, the CDR3 reads TGCGCCAGCAGCCAGTTGGACAGATCCAATTCACCCCTCCACTTT. Translating gives CASSQLDRSNSPLHF.

The chain uses TRBV7-2 and TRBJ2-6; possible D gene TRBD1, 5 bases. This CDR3 contains 15 residues. V was shortened by 2 bases and J by 3 bases, with 8 bases between the two germline ends. Germline CDR1 SGHTA, CDR2 FQGNSA. For the CDR3, the DNA is TGTGCCAGCAGCTTACTCGACAGTGGGGCCAACGTCCTGACTTTC. Translation gives CASSLLDSGANVLTF.

This clonotype was detected a few times. This chain connects TRBV7-9 to TRBJ1-1; a possible D gene is TRBD1 (5 bases). Looked up from germline, CDR1 is SEHNR and CDR2 is FQNEAQ (reference sequence). The CDR3 consists of 15 residues. The V and J ends lost 5 bases and 3 bases respectively, with 16 bases between them. The CDR3: CASSVLGGADTEAFF. CDR3 DNA sequence: TGTGCCAGCAGCGTTCTAGGAGGGGCCGACACTGAAGCTTTCTTT.

The V gene is TRBV4-3, the J gene TRBJ1-1, with D maybe TRBD1 (6 bases). Germline V lookup: CDR1 LGHNA, CDR2 YSLEER. Deletions cut 4 bases from V and 4 bases from J, with 13 bases between. The CDR3 consists of 14 residues. CDR3 amino acids: CASSPRGFRTEAFF. In nucleotides, the CDR3 is TGCGCCAGCAGCCCCAGGGGATTTCGCACTGAAGCTTTCTTT.

This clonotype was observed a handful of times. V usage is TRBV7-8 and J usage is TRBJ2-7; 11 bases line up with TRBD1. This CDR3 has 16 residues. Per germline, CDR1 SGHVS and CDR2 FQNEAQ. Losses at the gene ends were 0 bases for V and 2 bases for J; bases not matched to a gene: 3. The CDR3 DNA reads as TGTGCCAGCAGCTTAGCTTGGGGACAGGGGGCCTACGAGCAGTACTTC. The encoded protein is CASSLAWGQGAYEQYF.

The genes are TRBV12-3 or TRBV12-4 and TRBJ2-2, with TRBD1 matching over 9 bases. The CDR3 is 16 amino acids. V lost 5 bases and J lost 5; bases outside the gene matches: 9. CDR3 sequence reads: CASSRRDRVLTGELFF. CDR3 DNA sequence: TGTGCCAGCAGTCGCCGGGACAGGGTTTTAACCGGGGAGCTGTTTTTT.

This chain joins TRBV4-1 and TRBJ2-3, with D unresolved. The CDR3 loop spans 18 amino acids. Trimming removed 0 bases at V and 0 bases at J, with 16 bases between. Looked up from germline, CDR1 is MGHRA and CDR2 is YSYEKL. The CDR3 nucleotides read TGCGCCAGCAGCCAAGATCGAGTGAATGGACCCAGCACAGATACGCAGTATTTT. It yields the protein CASSQDRVNGPSTDTQYF.

V is TRBV28 and J is TRBJ2-6; D remains unclear. The ends were cut back, 6 bases at V and 3 bases at J, with 15 bases in the middle. The CDR3 has 16 amino acids. The germline gives CDR1 MDHEN, CDR2 SYDVKM. The CDR3 loop is CASSPFPTGGANVLTF. The CDR3 DNA is TGTGCCAGCAGCCCCTTCCCGACTGGTGGGGCCAACGTCCTGACTTTC.

This clonotype was detected only a few times. The rearrangement uses TRBV7-3 and TRBJ2-3, with 7 bases fitting TRBD1. The CDR3 is made up of 15 amino acids. J gave up 2 bases and V 2 bases, and 4 bases lay outside the gene matches. Germline CDR1 SGHTA, CDR2 FQGTGA. The CDR3 here is CASSLAGGHTDTQYF. The CDR3 DNA is TGTGCCAGCAGCTTAGCAGGGGGACACACAGATACGCAGTATTTT.

The chain uses TRBV9 and TRBJ2-3; possibly TRBD2 for D (5 bases). The length of the CDR3 is 16 residues. Looked up from germline, CDR1 is SGDLS and CDR2 is YYNGEE. Trimming stripped 0 bases from V and 0 bases from J, with 11 bases between. CDR3 sequence: CASSVEPGKSTDTQYF. Here the CDR3 DNA reads TGTGCCAGCAGCGTAGAACCGGGGAAGAGCACAGATACGCAGTATTTT.

This chain links TRBV19 with TRBJ1-4; no reliable D call. V lost 8 bases, J lost 8 bases, and 18 bases lay in between. Germline CDR1 and CDR2: LNHDA and SQIVND (reference sequence). The CDR3 length is 14 residues. Here the CDR3 DNA reads TGTGCCAGTTCCCGACAACCTTCAAGGGAAAAACTGTTTTTT. This sequence encodes CASSRQPSREKLFF.

This chain links TRBV7-2 with TRBJ1-2, with a possible D match to TRBD1 (5 bases). The CDR3 has 15 residues. V lost 2 bases and J 2 bases, leaving 12 bases between the germline ends. Germline CDR1 and CDR2: SGHTA and FQGNSA. CDR3 DNA: TGTGCCAGCAGCTTATTGTCAGGGCAAAACTATGGCTACACCTTC. Its protein is CASSLLSGQNYGYTF.